These 7 T cell receptor beta chains came from one sample sequenced in a study of CD8 T cells in ankylosing spondylitis (dated by TCRdb to 2016 to 2017). Libraries were built with 5' RACE. The instrument was an Illumina HiSeq 2500. TCRdb applied fastp at Q25 and MiXCR to the public reads, then kept only in-frame beta chains. One record per CDR3 amino acid sequence lists the most common genes and DNA. Within this sample are about 400,000 distinct CDR3 sequences, with approximately 22% of them counted one time only. The biggest ten clones account for around 14% of the sample. The source material was blood, either unsorted or a sorted T cell fraction (not recorded which). These receptor sequences come from a male donor with ankylosing spondylitis or in good health (not recorded which).

Concerning this clonotype itself: No conserved phenylalanine or tryptophan ends this CDR3, so it is likely a read error. The CDR3 DNA reads TGTGCCAGCAGCTTGGCAGGGGGCTTCGTCGAGCAGTACTTG. It encodes CASSLAGGFVEQYL. The chain uses TRBV5-5 and TRBJ2-7; 8 bases agree with TRBD1. With V trimmed by 0 bases and J by 6 bases, 5 bases remained unmatched. Germline loops: CDR1 SGHKS, CDR2 YYEKEE (reference sequence). The CDR3 is 14 residues long.

This clonotype showed up just a few times. The genes are TRBV12-3 or TRBV12-4 and TRBJ2-2; 7 positions agree with TRBD1. Germline trimming cut 6 bases from V and 3 bases from J; bases unmatched to any gene: 10. CDR3 length: 16 amino acids. CDR3 residues: CASSPATGLDTGELFF. The CDR3 region has the DNA TGTGCCAGCAGCCCCGCGACAGGGTTGGACACCGGGGAGCTGTTTTTT.

The CDR3 DNA is TGCAGCGTTGGGCAGACTAGCTTGAACACCGGGGAGCTGTTTTTT. It yields the protein CSVGQTSLNTGELFF. The genes are TRBV29-1 and TRBJ2-2; the match to TRBD2 covers 7 bases. The trim removed 4 bases at V and 1 base at J, leaving 6 bases unmatched. CDR1 SQVTM and CDR2 ANQGSEA come from the germline V gene. This CDR3 region has 15 residues.

The chain is built from TRBV6-1 and TRBJ2-7, with TRBD1 matching over 8 bases. Trimming took 6 bases from V and 0 from J; bases not matched to a gene: 7. This CDR3 comprises 15 residues. Germline CDR1 and CDR2: MNHNS and SASEGT. The CDR3 DNA is TGTGCCAGCAGCAGGGGACAGGAAAGCTCCTACGAGCAGTACTTC. Translating gives CASSRGQESSYEQYF.

The chain couples TRBV9 to TRBJ2-3; 8 bases are shared with TRBD2. CDR1 is SGDLS, CDR2 YYNGEE, per germline. The V gene end was trimmed by 2 bases and the J gene end by 2 bases; junction bases not matched to a gene: 13. This CDR3 has 18 amino acids. The CDR3 sequence: CASSVLSPGGGHTDTQYF. DNA for the CDR3: TGTGCCAGCAGCGTCCTTTCCCCCGGCGGGGGGCACACAGATACGCAGTATTTT.

This CDR3 reads CASSQDGTGAYEQYF. CDR3 DNA sequence: TGTGCCAGCAGCCAAGATGGGACAGGGGCGTACGAGCAGTACTTC. This chain links TRBV4-2 with TRBJ2-7; the match to TRBD1 covers 10 bases. Per germline, CDR1 LGHNA and CDR2 YNFKEQ. The trim removed 0 bases at V and 4 bases at J, leaving 3 bases unmatched. This CDR3 comprises 15 residues.

The V gene is TRBV4-1, the J gene TRBJ1-2; 7 bases match TRBD1. CDR1 and CDR2 (germline): MGHRA, YSYEKL. V lost 5 bases and J lost 0; bases outside the gene matches: 9. This CDR3 is built from 16 residues. The CDR3 nucleotides are TGCGCCAGCAGCGGGATAGAACAGGGGCCTAACTATGGCTACACCTTC. Translation gives CASSGIEQGPNYGYTF.